The 25 T cell receptor beta chains listed next were all sequenced from one sample in a study of shared clonotypes between healthy human individuals. Assay used: immunoSEQ multiplex PCR; TCRdb lists only in-frame clones, some missing. The data hold some 2,500,000 clones, with under 95% observed a single time. Sequencing was carried out using naive CD4+ T cells from PBMCs. Subset of the sample: CD45RA+ positively selected. Receptors were obtained from a man younger than 30 in good health. Some clones in this sample may be carry-over from other donors' samples.

The chain carries TRBV7-9 and TRBJ2-5; 12 bases fit TRBD2. CDR1 and CDR2 from the germline V gene are SEHNR and FQNEAQ (reference sequence). V lost 4 bases, J lost 2 bases, and 14 bases stayed unmatched. This CDR3 contains 19 residues. CDR3 protein: CASSSPPGTSGWGQETQYF. CDR3 nucleotides: TGTGCCAGCAGCTCACCACCCGGGACTAGCGGGTGGGGTCAAGAGACCCAGTACTTC.

This clone was found once. This sequence joins TRBV6-5 and TRBJ2-7; D unclear. There are 12 residues in the CDR3. CDR1 is MNHEY and CDR2 is SVGAGI in the germline V gene. Trimming took 6 bases from V and 2 from J, leaving 8 bases between them. DNA for the CDR3: TGTGCCAGCAGAGGGATAGCCTACGAGCAGTACTTC. Residues: CASRGIAYEQYF.

V usage is TRBV6-5 and J usage is TRBJ1-6; D is perhaps TRBD1 (6 bases). The CDR3 runs 14 residues. V gave up 6 bases and J gave up 6 bases, with 12 bases separating them. Germline CDR1 is MNHEY and CDR2 is SVGAGI. For the CDR3, the DNA is TGTGCCAGCAGAATACAGGGAGTTAATTCACCCCTCCACTTT. Translation: CASRIQGVNSPLHF.

This clone was recorded only once. The V call is TRBV5-4, the J call TRBJ1-2; D might be TRBD1 (5 bases). This CDR3 spans 16 amino acids. Germline CDR1 is SGHNT and CDR2 is YYREEE (reference sequence). V was cut by 0 bases and J by 3 bases, with 15 bases left in between. The CDR3: CASSLDGGARDYGYTF. As DNA, the CDR3 is TGTGCCAGCAGCTTGGATGGCGGGGCGCGGGACTATGGCTACACCTTC.

The CDR3 sequence is CASSIGLEGLSSETQYF. The CDR3 DNA reads TGCGCCAGCAGCATTGGGTTGGAGGGTCTATCATCGGAGACCCAGTACTTC. The J gene is TRBJ2-5, the V gene TRBV5-1, with a tentative D call TRBD2 (6 bases). Germline CDR1 is SGHRS and CDR2 is YFSETQ. V lost 4 bases and J lost 5, with 24 bases in between. The CDR3 totals 17 residues.

This clone was counted a single time. CDR3 protein: CASSAGTGGRGKNIQYF. The CDR3 nucleotides are TGTGCCAGCAGCGCCGGGACAGGGGGCCGGGGCAAAAACATTCAGTACTTC. The J gene is TRBJ2-4, the V gene TRBV14; TRBD1 matches at 12 bases. This CDR3 comprises 17 residues. Germline V lookup: CDR1 SGHDN, CDR2 FVKESK. J was trimmed by 3 bases and V by 5 bases; bases with no gene match: 8.

The V gene is TRBV7-9, the J gene TRBJ1-1; D possibly corresponds to TRBD1 (6 bases). Trimming shortened V by 1 base and J by 3 bases, and 15 bases separated the two germline ends. The length of the CDR3 is 16 residues. Germline lookup yields CDR1 SEHNR and CDR2 FQNEAQ (reference sequence). DNA of the CDR3: TGTGCCAGCAGCTTAGGGAGGACAGTCTTGGACACTGAAGCTTTCTTT. Protein: CASSLGRTVLDTEAFF.

The count of this clone is one. Other DNA sequences in this sample translate to the same CDR3. The chain uses TRBV6-5 and TRBJ2-2; possibly TRBD2 for D (6 bases). Germline-derived CDR1 and CDR2 are MNHEY and SVGAGI. Trimming took 6 bases from V and 2 from J, leaving 10 bases between them. This CDR3 comprises 14 residues. Written as DNA, the CDR3 is TGTGCCAGCAGAGGGACTGCAAACACCGGGGAGCTGTTTTTT. This translates into CASRGTANTGELFF.

The chain joins TRBV14 to TRBJ2-7, with D perhaps TRBD2 (6 bases). The CDR3 consists of 14 residues. Germline-derived CDR1 and CDR2 are SGHDN and FVKESK. V shed 8 bases and J shed 4 bases, with 18 bases lying between them. The CDR3 region has the DNA TGTGCCAGCTCCCTTTCACTTAGCGGTTACGAGCAGTACTTC. Residues: CASSLSLSGYEQYF.

This clone was counted a single time. V is TRBV18 and J is TRBJ2-7; no reliable D call. V lost 3 bases, J lost 5 bases, and 8 bases lay in between. From germline, CDR1 is KGHSH and CDR2 LQKENI. The CDR3 has 12 residues. CDR3 residues: CASSPLRDEQYF. In nucleotides, the CDR3 is TGTGCCAGCTCACCCCTTCGCGACGAGCAGTACTTC.

The chain combines TRBV28 with TRBJ2-7, with D tentatively TRBD2 (6 bases). The germline gives CDR1 MDHEN, CDR2 SYDVKM. V lost 2 bases and J 6 bases, leaving 17 bases between the germline ends. The CDR3 loop spans 15 amino acids. The CDR3 reads CASSLRRVSVGEQYF. The CDR3 coding sequence is TGTGCCAGCAGTTTAAGGAGGGTGAGTGTCGGCGAGCAGTACTTC.

This clone was picked up one time. The chain couples TRBV29-1 to TRBJ1-2, with 8 bases aligning to TRBD1. This CDR3 has 20 amino acids. With V trimmed by 1 base and J by 8 bases, 27 bases remained unmatched. CDR1 SQVTM and CDR2 ANQGSEA come from the germline V gene. CDR3 nucleotides: TGCAGCGTTGAAGGACCGGACAGGGTAGCAGGACCCCACATGCTGGAGGGCTACACCTTC. Residues: CSVEGPDRVAGPHMLEGYTF.

This clone was recorded once. The J gene is TRBJ2-3, the V gene TRBV7-9, with 10 positions matching TRBD1. The germline CDR1 and CDR2 sequences are SEHNR and FQNEAQ (reference sequence). Trimming cost V 3 bases and J 10 bases; bases outside gene matches: 7. This CDR3 contains 14 residues. CDR3 residues: CASSFGTGEMAQYF. The CDR3 coding sequence is TGTGCCAGCAGCTTCGGGACAGGGGAGATGGCGCAGTATTTT.

J is TRBJ2-6 and V is TRBV28; D gene ambiguous. Germline values: CDR1 MDHEN, CDR2 SYDVKM. Trimming took 5 bases from V and 4 from J, leaving 9 bases between them. The CDR3 runs 14 residues. The CDR3 loop is CASSKSGGANVLTF. The CDR3 DNA is TGTGCCAGCAGTAAATCCGGGGGGGCCAACGTCCTGACTTTC.

The count of this clone is one. V is TRBV4-3 and J is TRBJ2-1, with 7 positions matching TRBD2. The CDR3 extends over 17 amino acids. J lost 1 base, V lost 0 bases, and 6 bases had no gene match. Germline V CDR1 and CDR2: LGHNA, YSLEER. CDR3 in amino acids: CASSQDRAGASYNEQFF. CDR3 in DNA: TGCGCCAGCAGCCAAGATCGGGCGGGAGCTTCCTACAATGAGCAGTTCTTC.

This clone appeared a few times. The same CDR3 can be traced to other DNA sequences in this sample. The chain recombines TRBV9 with TRBJ2-2; D is uncertain. V was cut by 0 bases and J by 5 bases, with 5 bases left in between. CDR1 SGDLS and CDR2 YYNGEE come from the germline V gene. The CDR3 contains 13 residues. CDR3 region: CASSVVGTGELFF. The CDR3 nucleotides read TGTGCCAGCAGCGTAGTCGGGACCGGGGAGCTGTTTTTT.

This chain joins TRBV6-1 and TRBJ2-4; D unclear. V was cut by 1 base and J by 3 bases, with 7 bases left in between. The CDR3 length is 14 residues. Germline loops: CDR1 MNHNS, CDR2 SASEGT. The CDR3: CASSEGVGKNIQYF. Written as DNA, the CDR3 is TGTGCCAGCAGTGAAGGGGTGGGCAAAAACATTCAGTACTTC.

The gene calls are TRBV19 and TRBJ1-2; D is ambiguous. Germline V CDR1 and CDR2: LNHDA, SQIVND (reference sequence). The CDR3 is made up of 13 amino acids. V lost 6 bases and J lost 3, with 11 bases in between. The DNA for the CDR3 is TGTGCCAGTAGCCCGAGAGGGTACTATGGCTACACCTTC. Its protein product is CASSPRGYYGYTF.

The V gene is TRBV28, the J gene TRBJ2-6; TRBD2 might be the D (7 bases). CDR1 is MDHEN and CDR2 is SYDVKM in the germline V gene. The CDR3 totals 16 residues. The V end was cut by 6 bases, the J end by 1 base, with 13 bases between. The CDR3 spells CASRTGGQSGANVLTF. The CDR3 DNA is TGTGCCAGCAGGACCGGGGGGCAGTCTGGGGCCAACGTCCTGACTTTC.

CDR3 sequence reads: CASSEIGDTDWGGYTF. The CDR3 DNA reads TGTGCCAGCAGTGAAATAGGGGACACAGATTGGGGTGGCTACACCTTC. The chain joins TRBV6-1 to TRBJ1-2; TRBD1 might be the D (6 bases). V lost 2 bases to trimming and J lost 7 bases, with 20 bases between them. Germline V gives CDR1 MNHNS, CDR2 SASEGT. This CDR3 comprises 16 residues.

The V and J genes are TRBV7-2 and TRBJ2-3, with no clear D. The germline V gene has CDR1 SGHTA and CDR2 FQGNSA. The CDR3 sequence is 14 residues long. V dropped 5 bases and J dropped 5 bases, with 14 bases sitting between them. The CDR3 DNA sequence: TGTGCCAGCAGCGGTGGCAACAGACTAGATACGCAGTATTTT. It yields the protein CASSGGNRLDTQYF. Combining the CDR3 with reference TRBV7-2 and TRBJ2-3 gives the whole variable domain GAGVSQSPSNKVTEKGKDVELRCDPISGHTALYWYRQSLGQGLEFLIYFQGNSAPDKSGLPSDRFSAERTGGSVSTLTIQRTQQEDSAVYLCASSGGNRLDTQYFGPGTRLTVL.

The gene calls are TRBV9 and TRBJ2-3; TRBD1 is a possible D gene (6 bases). This CDR3 has 15 amino acids. CDR1 and CDR2 from the germline V gene are SGDLS and YYNGEE. The ends were cut back, 2 bases at V and 3 bases at J, with 13 bases in the middle. CDR3 sequence (DNA): TGTGCCAGCAGCGTTGACAGGTCCTTGACAGATACGCAGTATTTT. As protein: CASSVDRSLTDTQYF.

The V call is TRBV28, the J call TRBJ2-1; no reliable D call. V lost 6 bases and J lost 6, with 15 bases in between. Germline assignment: CDR1 MDHEN and CDR2 SYDVKM. This CDR3 spans 14 amino acids. DNA of the CDR3: TGTGCCAGCAGCAACGGGTTCGGCGGCAATGAGCAGTTCTTC. It specifies CASSNGFGGNEQFF.

This CDR3 reads CASSQVNRVSNEKLFF. CDR3 DNA: TGCGCCAGCAGCCAAGTCAACAGGGTCTCGAATGAAAAACTGTTTTTT. The chain recombines TRBV4-1 with TRBJ1-4; D may be TRBD1 (6 bases). The CDR3 loop spans 16 amino acids. The ends were cut back, 1 base at V and 5 bases at J, with 14 bases in the middle. The germline V gene encodes CDR1 MGHRA and CDR2 YSYEKL.

The chain's CDR3 is CASSPTDAANEQFF. The CDR3 DNA follows: TGTGCCAGCAGTCCAACGGACGCCGCCAATGAGCAGTTCTTC. The chain couples TRBV27 to TRBJ2-1; D remains unclear. The CDR3 is 14 amino acids. The germline V gene has CDR1 MNHEY and CDR2 SMNVEV (reference sequence). V shed 5 bases and J shed 6 bases, with 14 bases lying between them.